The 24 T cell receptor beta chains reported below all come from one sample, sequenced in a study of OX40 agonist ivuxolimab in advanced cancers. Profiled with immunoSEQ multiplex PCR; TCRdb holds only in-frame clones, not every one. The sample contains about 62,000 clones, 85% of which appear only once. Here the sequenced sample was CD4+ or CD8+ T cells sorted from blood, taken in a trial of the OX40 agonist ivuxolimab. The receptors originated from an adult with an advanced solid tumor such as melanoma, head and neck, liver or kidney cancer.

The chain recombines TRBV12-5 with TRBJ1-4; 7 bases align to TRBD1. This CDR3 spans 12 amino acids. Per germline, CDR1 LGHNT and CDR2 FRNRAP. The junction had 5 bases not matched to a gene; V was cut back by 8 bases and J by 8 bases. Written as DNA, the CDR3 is TGTGCTAGTCAAACAGGGGTGGAAAAACTGTTTTTT. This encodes CASQTGVEKLFF.

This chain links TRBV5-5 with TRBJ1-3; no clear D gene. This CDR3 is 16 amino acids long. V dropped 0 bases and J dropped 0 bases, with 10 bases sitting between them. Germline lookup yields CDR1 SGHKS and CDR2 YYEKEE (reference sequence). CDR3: CASSLVTGLSGNTIYF. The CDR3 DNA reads TGTGCCAGCAGCTTGGTCACCGGGCTCTCTGGAAACACCATATATTTT.

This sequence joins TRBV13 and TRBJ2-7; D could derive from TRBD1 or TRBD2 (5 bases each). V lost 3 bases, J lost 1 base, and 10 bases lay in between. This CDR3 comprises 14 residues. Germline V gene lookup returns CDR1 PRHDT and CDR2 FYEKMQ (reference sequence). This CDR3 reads CASSLGPVSYEQYF. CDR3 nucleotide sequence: TGTGCCAGCAGCTTGGGACCGGTTTCCTACGAGCAGTACTTC.

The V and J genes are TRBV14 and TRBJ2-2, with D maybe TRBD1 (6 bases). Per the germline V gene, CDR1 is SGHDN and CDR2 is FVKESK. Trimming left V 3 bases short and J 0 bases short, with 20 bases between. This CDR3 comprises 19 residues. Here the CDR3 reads CASSHLDRFMISNTGELFF. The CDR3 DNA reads TGTGCCAGCAGCCATTTGGACAGATTCATGATTTCGAACACCGGGGAGCTGTTTTTT.

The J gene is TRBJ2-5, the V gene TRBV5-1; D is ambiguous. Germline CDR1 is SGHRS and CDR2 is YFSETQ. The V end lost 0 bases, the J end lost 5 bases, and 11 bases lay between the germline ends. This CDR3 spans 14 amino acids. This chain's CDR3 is CASSLAIASETQYF. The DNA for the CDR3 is TGCGCCAGCAGCTTGGCCATTGCATCGGAGACCCAGTACTTC.

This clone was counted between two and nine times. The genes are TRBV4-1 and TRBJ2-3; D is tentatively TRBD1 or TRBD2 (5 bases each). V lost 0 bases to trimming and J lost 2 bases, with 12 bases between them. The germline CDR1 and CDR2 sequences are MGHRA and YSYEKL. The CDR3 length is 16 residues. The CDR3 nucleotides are TGCGCCAGCAGCCAAGATCGCCGGGGACCCACAGATACGCAGTATTTT. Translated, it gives CASSQDRRGPTDTQYF.

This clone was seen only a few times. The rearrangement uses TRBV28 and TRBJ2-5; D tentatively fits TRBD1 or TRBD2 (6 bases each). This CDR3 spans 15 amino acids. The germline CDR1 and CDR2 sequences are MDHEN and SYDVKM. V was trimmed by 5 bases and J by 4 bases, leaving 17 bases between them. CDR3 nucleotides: TGTGCCAGCAGTGGCGGGGCAGGGGCCCCAGAGACCCAGTACTTC. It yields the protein CASSGGAGAPETQYF.

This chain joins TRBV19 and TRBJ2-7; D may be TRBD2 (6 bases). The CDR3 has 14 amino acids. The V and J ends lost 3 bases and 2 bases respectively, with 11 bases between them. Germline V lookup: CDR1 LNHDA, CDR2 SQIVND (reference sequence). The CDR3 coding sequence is TGTGCCAGTAGTATTGGAGGGGCGCCCTACGAGCAGTACTTC. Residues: CASSIGGAPYEQYF.

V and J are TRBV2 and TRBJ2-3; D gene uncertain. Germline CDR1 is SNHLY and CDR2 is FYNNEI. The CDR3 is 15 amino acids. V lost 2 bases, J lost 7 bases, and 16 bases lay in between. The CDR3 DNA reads TGTGCCAGCAGTGAATTTAGGAAGGGAAGAAATACGCAGTATTTT. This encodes CASSEFRKGRNTQYF.

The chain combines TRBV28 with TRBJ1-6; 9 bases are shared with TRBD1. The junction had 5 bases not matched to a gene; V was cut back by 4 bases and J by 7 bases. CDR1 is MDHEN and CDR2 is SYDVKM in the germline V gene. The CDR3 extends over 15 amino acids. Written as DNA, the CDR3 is TGTGCCAGCAGTTCGCCCGGGACAGGGAATTCACCCCTCCACTTT. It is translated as CASSSPGTGNSPLHF.

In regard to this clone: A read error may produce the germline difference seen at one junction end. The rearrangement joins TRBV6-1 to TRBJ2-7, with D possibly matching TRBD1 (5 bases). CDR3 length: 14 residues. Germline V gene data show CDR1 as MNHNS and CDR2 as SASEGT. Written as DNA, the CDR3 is TGTGCCGGCAGACAGACGATAGGGCACTACGAGCAGTACTTC. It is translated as CAGRQTIGHYEQYF.

The chain's CDR3 is CASSNRGLTYEQYF. The CDR3 DNA is TGTGCCAGCAGTAACAGGGGTTTGACCTACGAGCAGTACTTC. The J gene is TRBJ2-7, the V gene TRBV6-1, with TRBD1 identical over 7 bases. This CDR3 has 14 residues. Looked up from germline, CDR1 is MNHNS and CDR2 is SASEGT. V was clipped by 5 bases and J by 2 bases; unmatched bases: 6.

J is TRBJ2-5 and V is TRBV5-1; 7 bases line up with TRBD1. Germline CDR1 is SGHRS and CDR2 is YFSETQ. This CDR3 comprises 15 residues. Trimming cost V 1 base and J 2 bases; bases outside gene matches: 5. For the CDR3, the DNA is TGCGCCAGCAGCTTGATCCCAGGGGGACAAGAGACCCAGTACTTC. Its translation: CASSLIPGGQETQYF. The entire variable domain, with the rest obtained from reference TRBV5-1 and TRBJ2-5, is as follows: KAGVTQTPRYLIKTRGQQVTLSCSPISGHRSVSWYQQTPGQGLQFLFEYFSETQRNKGNFPGRFSGRQFSNSRSEMNVSTLELGDSALYLCASSLIPGGQETQYFGPGTRLLVL.

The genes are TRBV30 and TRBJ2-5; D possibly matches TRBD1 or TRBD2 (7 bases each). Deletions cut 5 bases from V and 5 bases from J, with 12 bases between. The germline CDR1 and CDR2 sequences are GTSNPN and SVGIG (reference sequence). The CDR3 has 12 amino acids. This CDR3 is CAWFRGGETQYF. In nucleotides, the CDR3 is TGTGCCTGGTTCAGGGGGGGGGAGACCCAGTACTTC.

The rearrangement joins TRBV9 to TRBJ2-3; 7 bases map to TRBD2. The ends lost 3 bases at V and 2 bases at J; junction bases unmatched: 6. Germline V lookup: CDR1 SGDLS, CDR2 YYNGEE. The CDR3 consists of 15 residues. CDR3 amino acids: CASSASGTHTDTQYF. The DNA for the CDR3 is TGTGCCAGCAGCGCAAGCGGGACCCACACAGATACGCAGTATTTT.

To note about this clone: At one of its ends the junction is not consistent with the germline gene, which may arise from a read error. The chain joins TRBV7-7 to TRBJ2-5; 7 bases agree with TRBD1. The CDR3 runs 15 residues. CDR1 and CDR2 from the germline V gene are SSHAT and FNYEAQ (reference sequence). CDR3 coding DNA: TGTGCTAGCAGCTTAGACTACAGGGGATCTGAGACCCAGTACTTC. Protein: CASSLDYRGSETQYF.

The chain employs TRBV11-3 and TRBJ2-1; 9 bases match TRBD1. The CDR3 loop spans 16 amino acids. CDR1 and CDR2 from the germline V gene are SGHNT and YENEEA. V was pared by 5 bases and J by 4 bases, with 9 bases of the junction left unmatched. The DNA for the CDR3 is TGTGCCAGCAGCCAGGCAGGGACAGGGTTTTACAATGAGCAGTTCTTC. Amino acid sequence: CASSQAGTGFYNEQFF.

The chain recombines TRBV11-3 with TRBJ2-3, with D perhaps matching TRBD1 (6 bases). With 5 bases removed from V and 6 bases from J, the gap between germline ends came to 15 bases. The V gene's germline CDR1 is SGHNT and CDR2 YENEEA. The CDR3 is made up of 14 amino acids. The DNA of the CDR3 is TGTGCCAGCAGCAGCAGGGGTATATTGGATACGCAGTATTTT. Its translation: CASSSRGILDTQYF.

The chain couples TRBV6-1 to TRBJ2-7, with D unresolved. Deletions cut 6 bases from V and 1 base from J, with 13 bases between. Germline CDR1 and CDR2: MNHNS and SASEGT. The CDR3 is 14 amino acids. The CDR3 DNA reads TGTGCCAGCAGCTCCGGACGGGCTTCCTACGAGCAGTACTTC. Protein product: CASSSGRASYEQYF.

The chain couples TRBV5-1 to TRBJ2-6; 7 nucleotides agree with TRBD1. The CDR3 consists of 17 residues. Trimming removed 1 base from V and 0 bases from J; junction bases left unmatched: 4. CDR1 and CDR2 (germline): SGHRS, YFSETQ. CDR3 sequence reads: CASSLTGANSGANVLTF. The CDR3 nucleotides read TGCGCCAGCAGCTTGACAGGGGCGAACTCTGGGGCCAACGTCCTGACTTTC.

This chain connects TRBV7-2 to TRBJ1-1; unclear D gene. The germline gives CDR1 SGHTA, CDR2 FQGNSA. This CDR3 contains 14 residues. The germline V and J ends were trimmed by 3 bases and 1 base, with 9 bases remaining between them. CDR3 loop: CASSFHGTNTEAFF. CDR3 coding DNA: TGTGCCAGCAGCTTTCACGGAACGAACACTGAAGCTTTCTTT.

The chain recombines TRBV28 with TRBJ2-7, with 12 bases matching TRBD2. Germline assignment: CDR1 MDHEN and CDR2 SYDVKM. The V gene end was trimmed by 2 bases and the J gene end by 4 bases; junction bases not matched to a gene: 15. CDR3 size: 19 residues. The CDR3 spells CASSLPGLAGREWDYEQYF. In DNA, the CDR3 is TGTGCCAGCAGTTTACCGGGACTAGCGGGCCGCGAGTGGGATTACGAGCAGTACTTC.

For the CDR3, the DNA is TGCGCCAGCAGCCAAATGGCCATCAGGGGTTCCTACGAGCAGTACTTC. Amino acids: CASSQMAIRGSYEQYF. The chain carries TRBV4-1 and TRBJ2-7, with D possibly being TRBD1 (6 bases). V lost 2 bases, J lost 1 base, and 15 bases lay in between. CDR1 MGHRA and CDR2 YSYEKL come from the germline V gene. The CDR3 runs to 16 residues.

As DNA, the CDR3 is TGTGCCACCAGCAGGGACACAGGGAACTACGAGCAGTACTTC. Translated: CATSRDTGNYEQYF. This chain uses TRBV15 with TRBJ2-7, with TRBD1 as a possible D gene (6 bases). The CDR3 covers 14 residues. Trimming removed 3 bases at V and 3 bases at J, with 12 bases between. Germline V CDR1 and CDR2: LNHNV, YYDKDF (reference sequence).